A selection of T cell receptor beta chains follows, all from one sample in a study of CD8 T cells in ankylosing spondylitis. From the 5' RACE reads, TCRdb called clonotypes with MiXCR, one entry per CDR3 protein. The sample lists around 29,000 distinct CDR3 sequences; 4.5% to 5.5% were seen once. Sequenced material: blood, either unsorted or a sorted T cell fraction (not recorded which). The origin of the receptors is a female donor with ankylosing spondylitis or in good health (not recorded which). The CDR3 runs from the conserved cysteine through the conserved F or W. The D gene is left open where the match is weak. The size of a clone is reported for some rows only, either as once, few or many, or as a class for expanded clones.

>TRBJ2-3|many|TRBV9|.
TGTGCCAGCAGCGTAAGGGGTTGGCCGTCGGATACGCAGTATTTT
CASSVRGWPSDTQYF
>TRBJ2-3|.|TRBV9|.
TGTGCCAGCGGAGACCAGATTGGAGGCACAGATACGCAGTATTTT
CASGDQIGGTDTQYF
>TRBJ1-3|.|TRBV9|.
TGTGCCAGCAGCGAGGCCCTTTGGACAGAGGGAAACACCATATATTTT
CASSEALWTEGNTIYF
>TRBJ2-3|many|TRBV9|.
TGTGCCAGCAGCGTTAGTGGGACTCCGGCAGATACGCAGTATTTT
CASSVSGTPADTQYF
>TRBJ2-5|few|TRBV9|.
TGTGCCAGCAGCGTAGCTATTTTCGAGACCCAGTACTTC
CASSVAIFETQYF
>TRBJ2-2|many|TRBV9|TRBD2
TGTGCCAGCAGCGTAGGAGGGGGCCAAGGACTAGCGGGAGTACGGACCGGGGAGCTGTTTTTT
CASSVGGGQGLAGVRTGELFF
>TRBJ2-7|many|TRBV9|.
TGTGCCAGCAGCCCGCAGCCAAGTTTGAGCCCCTACGAGCAGTACTTC
CASSPQPSLSPYEQYF
>TRBJ2-3|many|TRBV9|TRBD2
TGTGCCAGCAGCGTCAGAGAAGCGGGAGGGGGCACAGATACGCAGTATTTT
CASSVREAGGGTDTQYF
>TRBJ2-6|few|TRBV9|.
TGTGCCAGCAGCGAGTCAAGTCGCTCTGGGGCCAACGTCCTGACTTTC
CASSESSRSGANVLTF
>TRBJ2-2|many|TRBV9|.
TGTGCCAGCGCCCGAGGCGGGCGGATCGGTTCTGGCGGGGAGCTGTTTTTT
CASARGGRIGSGGELFF
>TRBJ2-1|few|TRBV9|.
TGTGCCAGCAGCGTAGTGGGTGTTGAGCAGTTCTTC
CASSVVGVEQFF
>TRBJ2-1|.|TRBV9|TRBD2
TGTGCCAGCAGCCACGGACTAGCGGGGGTTCCACCACGGTCGAATGAGCAGTTCTTC
CASSHGLAGVPPRSNEQFF
>TRBJ2-3|many|TRBV9|.
TGTGCCAGCAGCGCAAGAGTAGCTCCAGATACGCAGTATTTT
CASSARVAPDTQYF
>TRBJ1-4|many|TRBV9|.
TGTGCCAGCAGCGTAAGGGTAACTAATGAAAAACTGTTTTTT
CASSVRVTNEKLFF
>TRBJ2-4|many|TRBV9|TRBD1
TGTGCCAGCAGCGTAGAGGGACAGGGGGGGAACATTCAGTACTTC
CASSVEGQGGNIQYF
>TRBJ1-2|many|TRBV9|.
TGTGCCAGCAGCGTAGATGGCATCGGGCCAGGGGAGGGCTACACCTTC
CASSVDGIGPGEGYTF
>TRBJ1-2|few|TRBV9|TRBD1
TGTGCCAGCAGCGTAGCTCAGGGGGGAGAAGGCTACACCTTC
CASSVAQGGEGYTF
>TRBJ1-1|few|TRBV9|.
TGTGCCAGCAGCTCCCAGGGAGGCACTGAAGCTTTCTTT
CASSSQGGTEAFF
>TRBJ1-6|medium-sized|TRBV9|TRBD1
TGTGCCAGCAGCGTAGGGGGACAGGGACGATCACCCCTCCACTTT
CASSVGGQGRSPLHF
>TRBJ1-2|many|TRBV9|.
TGTGCCAGCAGCGTAGATCTAACAGTTAACTATGGCTACACCTTC
CASSVDLTVNYGYTF
>TRBJ2-1|many|TRBV9|.
TGTGCCAGCCGGGGCTCCTACAATGAGCAGTTCTTC
CASRGSYNEQFF
>TRBJ1-4|many|TRBV9|.
TGTGCCAGCAGCGCAAGAGGACGGGTGGGAGAAAAACTGTTTTTT
CASSARGRVGEKLFF
>TRBJ2-1|many|TRBV9|TRBD2
TGTGCCAGCAGCGTAAGAGAAGCGGGGGCCTACAATGAGCAGTTCTTC
CASSVREAGAYNEQFF
>TRBJ2-3|many|TRBV9|TRBD1
TGTGCCAGCAGCACCGGACAGGGGGAAAGGGATACGCAGTATTTT
CASSTGQGERDTQYF
>TRBJ2-1|many|TRBV9|.
TGTGCCAGCAGCGTAGGACTTACGAGCTCCTACAATGAGCAGTTCTTC
CASSVGLTSSYNEQFF
>TRBJ1-2|many|TRBV9|TRBD1
TGTGCCAGCAGCGTAGCTCCAGATAGTAGACAGGGGGCAACGCACTACACCTTC
CASSVAPDSRQGATHYTF
>TRBJ1-5|many|TRBV9|.
TGTGCCAGCAGTTCCGGAGGCAATCAGCCCCAGCATTTT
CASSSGGNQPQHF
>TRBJ2-7|few|TRBV9|.
TGTGCCAGCAGCGCCGCAGGAGCCTACGAGCAGTACTTC
CASSAAGAYEQYF
>TRBJ2-2|many|TRBV9|.
TGTGCCAGCAGCCCTCCGGGATGGCCCACCGGGGAGCTGTTTTTT
CASSPPGWPTGELFF
>TRBJ2-2|.|TRBV9|.
TGTGCCAGCAGCCAATTAACGGGGGGCGACACCGGGGAGCTGTTTTTT
CASSQLTGGDTGELFF
>TRBJ1-2|many|TRBV21-1|.
TGTGCCAGTGTCTCTCCGGACAGGGTCAGTGGCTACACCTTC
CASVSPDRVSGYTF
>TRBJ2-5|many|TRBV9|.
TGTGCCAGCAGCGGATTAGCGGTGAGCTGGGAGACCCAGTACTTC
CASSGLAVSWETQYF
>TRBJ1-2|many|TRBV9|.
TGTGCCAGCAGCGTAGGAGGGGCTAACTATGGCTACACCTTC
CASSVGGANYGYTF
>TRBJ2-7|few|TRBV9|.
TGTGCCAGCAGCGCGAGGGGGAGCGGGGCGACCTACGAGCAGTACTTC
CASSARGSGATYEQYF
>TRBJ2-2|few|TRBV9|.
TGTGCCAGCAGCCCCTCGGGCTCTCAAGTCACCGGGGAGCTGTTTTTT
CASSPSGSQVTGELFF
>TRBJ2-7|.|TRBV9|.
TGTGCCAGCAGCGCCTCCCCGGAGGGGGCGAACGAGCAGTACTTC
CASSASPEGANEQYF
>TRBJ2-2|medium-sized|TRBV9|.
TGTGCCAGCACCTGGCGGTTGACCGGGGAGCTGTTTTTT
CASTWRLTGELFF
>TRBJ2-5|.|TRBV9|.
TGTGCCAGCAGCGTAGTCAGCAGCGGAGAGACCCAGTACTTC
CASSVVSSGETQYF
>TRBJ2-5|many|TRBV9|.
TGTGCCAGCAGCGTAGGGGGGACGGGGGACGCCCGGGAGACCCAGTACTTC
CASSVGGTGDARETQYF
>TRBJ2-7|.|TRBV20-1|TRBD1
TGCAGTGCTAGCAGACAGGGCTACGAGCAGTACTTC
CSASRQGYEQYF
>TRBJ2-5|many|TRBV9|TRBD2
TGTGCCAGCAGCGTAGGATCCGGGGGGGAGACCCAGTACTTC
CASSVGSGGETQYF
>TRBJ1-6|many|TRBV9|TRBD1
TGTGCCAGCAGCGCAGGGGGCGCAGGGGTGGATTCACCCCTCCACTTT
CASSAGGAGVDSPLHF
>TRBJ1-3|many|TRBV9|.
TGTGCCAGCAGCGTAAGTGGTGGGAGCTCTGGAAACACCATATATTTT
CASSVSGGSSGNTIYF